A single sample gave rise to the 15 T cell receptor beta chains below, sequenced in a study. TCRdb re-called the 5' RACE reads with MiXCR, one entry per CDR3 protein. The data show 40,000 to 55,000 distinct CDR3 sequences, over 20% seen once. The sorted Tregs were CD4+CD25+CD127-/low cells. The specimen was Tregs sorted from a lymph node. These TCRs come from a female donor with breast cancer.

This clonotype was seen ten or more times. V gene TRBV28 combines with J gene TRBJ2-1; 14 nucleotides agree with TRBD2. From germline, CDR1 is MDHEN and CDR2 SYDVKM. The CDR3 is 16 amino acids. V lost 5 bases to trimming and J lost 8 bases; unmatched junction nucleotides: 8. This chain's CDR3 is CASSPRLAGGVYEQFF. In DNA, the CDR3 is TGTGCCAGCAGTCCGCGACTAGCGGGAGGGGTCTATGAGCAGTTCTTC.

The sample holds one count of this clonotype. This could be a read error, since a much larger clone is one nucleotide away. The chain couples TRBV5-1 to TRBJ2-3, with a possible D match to TRBD2 (7 bases). Germline CDR1 is SGHRS and CDR2 is YFSETQ. The CDR3 runs 14 residues. The V end was cut by 10 bases, the J end by 4 bases, with 19 bases between. CDR3 in DNA: TGCGCCGGCATGGGGGGGGCCGGTTCAGATACGCAGTATTTT. Its protein is CAGMGGAGSDTQYF.

The chain links TRBV10-1 to TRBJ2-2; D is uncertain. Between the trimmed V and J ends, which lost 0 bases and 0 bases, there was a span of 14 bases. CDR3 size: 18 residues. Germline loops: CDR1 WNHNN, CDR2 SYGVQD (reference sequence). This CDR3 is CASSESAAGPPNTGELFF. The CDR3 nucleotides read TGCGCCAGCAGTGAGTCGGCGGCAGGACCTCCGAACACCGGGGAGCTGTTTTTT.

This rearrangement joins TRBV5-1 to TRBJ2-1; 7 nucleotides agree with TRBD2. This CDR3 is 15 amino acids long. Per the germline V gene, CDR1 is SGHRS and CDR2 is YFSETQ. V was clipped by 6 bases and J by 4 bases; unmatched bases: 10. The CDR3 sequence: CASTLRDYPYNEQFF. The CDR3, as DNA: TGCGCCAGCACCCTCCGGGACTATCCTTACAATGAGCAGTTCTTC. Full variable domain (outside the CDR3, taken from reference TRBV5-1 and TRBJ2-1): KAGVTQTPRYLIKTRGQQVTLSCSPISGHRSVSWYQQTPGQGLQFLFEYFSETQRNKGNFPGRFSGRQFSNSRSEMNVSTLELGDSALYLCASTLRDYPYNEQFFGPGTRLTVL.

This clonotype was seen once. This sequence joins TRBV3-1 and TRBJ2-7, with D unclear. CDR3 length: 15 residues. Trimming removed 0 bases at V and 2 bases at J, with 11 bases between. Germline loops: CDR1 LGHDT, CDR2 YNNKEL (reference sequence). The CDR3: CASSQDLSTTYEQYF. CDR3 nucleotide sequence: TGTGCCAGCAGCCAAGATCTGTCCACGACCTACGAGCAGTACTTC.

In this sample, this clonotype turned up many times. The chain is built from TRBV30 and TRBJ1-2; no reliable D call. V was cut by 1 base and J by 2 bases, with 11 bases left in between. The CDR3 is 14 residues long. CDR1 is GTSNPN, CDR2 SVGIG, per germline (reference sequence). This CDR3 is CAWSALRSNYGYTF. CDR3 bases: TGTGCCTGGAGTGCCCTTCGCTCCAACTATGGCTACACCTTC.

The CDR3 loop reads CASSIRSGGSSYNEQFF. CDR3 DNA sequence: TGTGCCAGTAGTATAAGATCGGGCGGCAGCTCCTACAATGAGCAGTTCTTC. The rearrangement joins TRBV19 to TRBJ2-1; D not certain. The germline V gene encodes CDR1 LNHDA and CDR2 SQIVND (reference sequence). V shed 2 bases and J shed 0 bases, with 14 bases lying between them. The length of the CDR3 is 17 residues.

This clonotype has more than one count but fewer than ten. One end of the junction varies from germline; a read error may be responsible. V is TRBV12-3 or TRBV12-4 and J is TRBJ2-7; 8 nucleotides align to TRBD2. This CDR3 is built from 16 residues. The CDR3 region is CACSFFSGGRSDEQYF. The DNA of the CDR3 is TGTGCCTGCAGTTTTTTCTCGGGCGGGAGGAGTGACGAGCAGTACTTC.

This clonotype was detected ten times or more. The chain links TRBV5-1 to TRBJ2-3, with D unresolved. CDR1 and CDR2 from the germline V gene are SGHRS and YFSETQ. With 0 bases removed from V and 5 bases from J, the gap between germline ends came to 7 bases. The CDR3 has 13 residues. The CDR3: CASSLEPQDTQYF. For the CDR3, the DNA is TGCGCCAGCAGCTTGGAGCCGCAAGATACGCAGTATTTT.

This clonotype was seen a few times. V gene TRBV24-1 combines with J gene TRBJ2-1; D is unresolved. The ends were cut back, 3 bases at V and 6 bases at J, with 17 bases in the middle. Germline V gene data show CDR1 as KGHDR and CDR2 as SFDVKD. CDR3 length: 16 amino acids. CDR3 coding DNA: TGTGCCACCAGTGATCGGCGCCTAGGAACCCTCAATGAGCAGTTCTTC. Translation: CATSDRRLGTLNEQFF.

At least ten counts were recorded for this clonotype. V is TRBV7-9 and J is TRBJ2-1; D unclear. The CDR3 covers 15 residues. Between the trimmed V and J ends, which lost 3 bases and 7 bases, there was a span of 16 bases. Germline lookup yields CDR1 SEHNR and CDR2 FQNEAQ (reference sequence). In DNA, the CDR3 is TGTGCCAGCAGCTTCATAACCCAGATAGAGAATGAGCAGTTCTTC. As protein: CASSFITQIENEQFF.

This clonotype occurred many times. The rearrangement uses TRBV29-1 and TRBJ2-2; D gene ambiguous. This CDR3 is 13 amino acids long. Germline V gene data show CDR1 as SQVTM and CDR2 as ANQGSEA. V dropped 3 bases and J dropped 1 base, with 6 bases sitting between them. In DNA, the CDR3 is TGCAGCGTTGAGCAAGAGAACACCGGGGAGCTGTTTTTT. Encoded protein: CSVEQENTGELFF.

This clonotype has a handful of counts. V usage is TRBV9 and J usage is TRBJ2-1; D gene unclear. With 0 bases removed from V and 3 bases from J, the gap between germline ends came to 7 bases. CDR1 is SGDLS, CDR2 YYNGEE, per germline. The CDR3 loop spans 14 amino acids. CDR3 DNA: TGTGCCAGCAGCGTAGGTGGTCGCTACAATGAGCAGTTCTTC. Translating gives CASSVGGRYNEQFF.

The chain is built from TRBV7-9 and TRBJ2-2, with TRBD2 identical over 11 bases. CDR1 SEHNR and CDR2 FQNEAQ come from the germline V gene (reference sequence). CDR3 length: 17 amino acids. Germline trimming cut 4 bases from V and 6 bases from J; bases unmatched to any gene: 10. The CDR3 sequence is CASSSNALAGVSGELFF. CDR3 nucleotide sequence: TGTGCCAGCAGCTCGAACGCACTAGCGGGAGTATCCGGGGAGCTGTTTTTT.

This chain uses TRBV28 with TRBJ2-7; TRBD1 aligns across 9 bases. CDR3 length: 14 residues. Per germline, CDR1 MDHEN and CDR2 SYDVKM. With 6 bases clipped from V and 7 bases from J, the junction kept 10 bases outside the gene matches. CDR3: CASSPLGQGNEQYF. The DNA of the CDR3 is TGTGCCAGCAGCCCACTAGGACAGGGGAATGAGCAGTACTTC. Full variable domain (remainder filled in from reference TRBV28 and TRBJ2-7): DVKVTQSSRYLVKRTGEKVFLECVQDMDHENMFWYRQDPGLGLRLIYFSYDVKMKEKGDIPEGYSVSREKKERFSLILESASTNQTSMYLCASSPLGQGNEQYFGPGTRLTVT.